The entry that follows covers one T cell receptor (beta chain) sequence. The target antigen is unknown. The read ends 3 residues early relative to the CDR3; the germline J gene fills the gap. The sample originates from a study of Tregs in tolerant kidney transplant recipients. Overall study results and limits: Expanding Tregs on activated donor B cells appeared to best identify donor-specific TCRbeta clones. Findings come from small patient numbers and require larger validation. Tolerant patients' donor-specific Tregs expanded beyond overall Tregs, suggesting antigen-driven growth. This study did not directly address biological reproducibility.

There are 14 residues in the CDR3. Germline assignment: CDR1 SGHAT and CDR2 FQNNGV. CFSE-labeled recipient PBMCs were cultured five to seven days with irradiated graft donor PBMCs, then FACS-sorted. Sequenced by immunoSEQ multiplex PCR; TCRdb stores in-frame clones only, minus some. The table counts about 2,600 clones; about 5% lies in the top ten. The sample here was CD8+ T cells from blood cultured with allogeneic cells, taken before the transplant. The V and J genes are TRBV11-2 and TRBJ1-2, with TRBD1 as a possible D gene (6 bases). The receptor was derived from a human patient who received a combined kidney and bone marrow transplant. CDR3 loop: CASSSPPGEGGYTF. The CDR3 DNA, read in part, is TGTGCCAGCAGCTCCCCCCCAGGGGAAGGCGGC.